This T cell receptor beta chain is drawn from a study of immune evolution from preneoplasia to lung adenocarcinoma. The method was immunoSEQ multiplex PCR; TCRdb's version includes in-frame clones alone and lacks a portion of them. This table holds around 40,000 clones, under 80% found once. The V and J ends lost 3 bases and 10 bases respectively, with 10 bases between them. Germline V gives CDR1 MDHEN, CDR2 SYDVKM. The CDR3 runs to 12 residues. Notes on the study in general: From normal lung to invasive adenocarcinoma, top clone frequencies appeared to decrease. Later-stage lesions appeared to have more T cells, more diversity, less clonality. T cell clonality was higher in KRAS-mutant than EGFR-mutant or wild-type nodules.

Regarding this clone: Its antigen is undetermined.

Two lung cancer pathologists independently confirmed each histologic diagnosis. The clonotype was recovered from a person aged 55 to 75 with lung adenocarcinoma. Sequenced sample: FFPE invasive lung adenocarcinoma tissue. This chain joins TRBV28 and TRBJ2-1; D is undetermined. The CDR3 DNA follows: TGTGCCAGCAGTTTTCAACATTACGAGCAGTTCTTC. The encoded protein is CASSFQHYEQFF.